This record looks at one T cell receptor (beta chain) sequence and its context. As yet, its antigen is unknown. Germline trimming cut 0 bases from V and 3 bases from J; bases unmatched to any gene: 7. This CDR3 has 16 amino acids. Per the germline V gene, CDR1 is MNHEY and CDR2 is SVGAGI. Sequenced by immunoSEQ multiplex PCR; TCRdb stores in-frame clones only, minus some. The repertoire includes around 130,000 clones, around four fifths of them detected once, and around 3% sits in the top ten. The sample is drawn from a study of cytotoxic CD8 clonotypes in ibrutinib-treated CLL. Study information: Samples showed on average roughly 260,000 productive templates and 94,082 productive rearrangements.

Notes on the study in general: In sustained-remission versus progressing patients, sampling times differed. Clonality climbed at ibrutinib response, then dropped toward baseline at progression.

This clonotype originated in a human donor with chronic lymphocytic leukemia. The rearrangement links TRBV6-5 to TRBJ2-7; 8 positions match TRBD1. Sequenced here: PBMCs, sampled after 24 months of ibrutinib treatment. CDR3: CASSYSRQGAFYEQYF. Written as DNA, the CDR3 is TGTGCCAGCAGTTACTCTCGGCAGGGGGCTTTCTACGAGCAGTACTTC.